A single sample is the source of the 25 T cell receptor beta chains below, sequenced in a study of tumor-infiltrating lymphocytes in primary liver carcinoma. Priming with a constant-region primer yielded TCR beta cDNA from 400 to 500 ng total RNA. Slightly modified ARM-PCR with three nested multiplex PCR rounds yielded TCR beta libraries. TRBV1-TRBV30 forward primers paired with a C-beta reverse primer were used in the first two PCR rounds, which ran about 11 cycles each. TCRdb re-derived calls from the multiplex PCR reads in MiXCR, one entry per CDR3 protein. The top ten clones hold 7% to 10% of a sample with about 110,000 distinct CDR3 sequences, 55% to 75% of them seen once. Extraction of RNA together with DNA used about 17-34 mg of unsorted bulk tissue. Sequencing was performed on liver tumor tissue from sampling region 1. Documented subset: tumor region T1, superior pole. These receptors were taken from a woman aged 55-70 years with primary liver carcinoma and hepatitis B virus infection.

This clonotype came up a few times. Being one base from a much bigger clone, this may be a read error. This sequence joins TRBV28 and TRBJ1-1; D call uncertain. Germline lookup yields CDR1 MDHEN and CDR2 SYDVKM. The CDR3 totals 13 residues. CDR3 coding DNA: TGTGTCAGCCACTCCGTCGTCTGGACTGAAGCTTTCTTT. Translation: CVSHSVVWTEAFF.

Comment on this clonotype: Because the CDR3 is missing its conserved closing phenylalanine or tryptophan, this is likely a read error. V is TRBV11-2 and J is TRBJ2-1, with 8 nucleotides matching TRBD1. V shed 5 bases, J shed 8 bases, and the junction held 17 bases outside the gene matches. Looked up from germline, CDR1 is SGHAT and CDR2 is FQNNGV. CDR3 length equals 17 residues. The CDR3 loop reads CASSQKYLRTGHHEQFL. The CDR3 DNA sequence: TGTGCCAGCAGCCAAAAGTATTTGAGGACAGGGCATCATGAGCAGTTCCTC.

In regard to this clonotype: This CDR3 is missing its conserved last phenylalanine or tryptophan, likely due to a read error. No DNA is shown, since the ends of the CDR3 on it are uncertain; the CDR3 is the one TCRdb lists. This CDR3 is CSVVNARGGQETKYL. The gene calls are TRBV29-1 and TRBJ2-5; the D call of TRBD1 is as the table states it, not checked on the DNA. Germline V gene sequence: CDR1 SQVTM, CDR2 ANQGSEA. The CDR3 is 15 residues long, counting both termini.

A word on this clonotype: A single base separates this from a much larger clone, so it may be a read error. CDR3 region: CPSIEATGGFQPQHF. CDR3 in DNA: TGTCCCAGCATTGAGGCCACCGGAGGTTTCCAGCCCCAGCATTTT. The chain has TRBV6-1 and TRBJ1-5; no firm D call. The CDR3 is made up of 15 amino acids. Germline CDR1 and CDR2: MNHNS and SASEGT.

V and J are TRBV14 and TRBJ2-7, with D possibly TRBD1 on 6 matching bases. This CDR3 has 15 amino acids. CDR1 and CDR2 from the germline V gene are SGHDN and FVKESK. The V and J ends lost 0 bases and 0 bases respectively, with 9 bases between them. The DNA for the CDR3 is TGTGCCAGCAGCCAAGACAGGGGCCCCTCCTACGAGCAGTACTTC. It codes for CASSQDRGPSYEQYF. The full variable domain, completed using reference TRBV14 and TRBJ2-7, is EAGVTQFPSHSVIEKGQTVTLRCDPISGHDNLYWYRRVMGKEIKFLLHFVKESKQDESGMPNNRFLAERTGGTYSTLKVQPAELEDSGVYFCASSQDRGPSYEQYFGPGTRLTVT.

The V call is TRBV11-2, the J call TRBJ2-3; D not resolved. This CDR3 comprises 12 residues. Deletions cut 5 bases from V and 14 bases from J, with 17 bases between. CDR1 and CDR2 (germline): SGHAT, FQNNGV. CDR3 nucleotide sequence: TGTGCCAGCAGCCCCCTTGAGGATGCGCGGTATTTT. Its protein product is CASSPLEDARYF. The whole variable domain, filled in from reference TRBV11-2 and TRBJ2-3, reads EAGVAQSPRYKIIEKRQSVAFWCNPISGHATLYWYQQILGQGPKLLIQFQNNGVVDDSQLPKDRFSAERLKGVDSTLKIQPAKLEDSAVYLCASSPLEDARYFGPGTRLTVL.

The count of this clonotype is one. A much larger clonotype is one base distant, so this may be a read error. The chain is built from TRBV10-2 and TRBJ2-1, with 9 bases fitting TRBD2. This CDR3 has 16 amino acids. Germline CDR1 and CDR2: WSHSY and SAAADI. The ends lost 8 bases at V and 5 bases at J; junction bases unmatched: 13. CDR3 amino acids: CASLGLAQAGDNEQFF. In DNA form, the CDR3 reads TGCGCCAGCCTGGGACTAGCCCAAGCGGGGGACAATGAGCAGTTCTTC.

The rearrangement uses TRBV11-1 and TRBJ2-3; D is unresolved. V lost 3 bases, J lost 7 bases, and 20 bases lay in between. This CDR3 has 16 residues. Germline CDR1 SGHAT, CDR2 FQDESV (reference sequence). The CDR3: CASSLENSQTTNTQYF. In nucleotides, the CDR3 is TGTGCCAGCAGCTTGGAGAACTCGCAGACCACGAATACGCAGTATTTT.

Turning to this clonotype: Germline is not matched at one junction end, which may reflect a read error. This chain connects TRBV11-1 to TRBJ2-7; 9 nucleotides match TRBD2. This CDR3 spans 16 amino acids. Germline-derived CDR1 and CDR2 are SGHAT and FQDESV (reference sequence). CDR3 DNA sequence: TGTGCCAGCAGCCCAGCGGGAGCGGGAGGATCCTACGATCAGCACTTC. It yields the protein CASSPAGAGGSYDQHF.

This clonotype was counted ten times or more. The chain carries TRBV6-5 and TRBJ1-2; 9 bases align to TRBD1. After removal of 0 bases from V and 7 bases from J, the junction contained 6 bases not matched to a gene. Germline V lookup: CDR1 MNHEY, CDR2 SVGAGI. The CDR3 runs 15 residues. The chain's CDR3 is CASSYSPGQGGGYTF. DNA of the CDR3: TGTGCCAGCAGTTACTCTCCGGGACAGGGAGGTGGCTACACCTTC.

This sequence joins TRBV11-2 and TRBJ2-5; D ambiguous. V dropped 4 bases and J dropped 9 bases, with 15 bases sitting between them. This CDR3 contains 13 residues. Germline values: CDR1 SGHAT, CDR2 FQNNGV. The CDR3 spells CASSSGLGVAQYF. The CDR3 bases are TGTGCCAGCAGCTCCGGGCTTGGGGTGGCCCAGTACTTC.

This clonotype was counted at least ten times. The chain links TRBV5-6 to TRBJ2-3; 8 bases agree with TRBD2. The germline gives CDR1 SGHDT, CDR2 YYEEEE. The trim removed 1 base at V and 4 bases at J, leaving 8 bases unmatched. This CDR3 region has 16 residues. CDR3 nucleotides: TGTGCCAGCAGCTTGAAGGGACTAGGATCCCCAGATACGCAGTATTTT. This gives the protein CASSLKGLGSPDTQYF.

With regard to this clonotype: At one of its ends the junction is not consistent with the germline gene, which may arise from a read error. The chain combines TRBV11-2 with TRBJ2-5, with 9 bases fitting TRBD2. Germline V gene lookup returns CDR1 SGHAT and CDR2 FQNNGV. This CDR3 region has 16 residues. CDR3 DNA sequence: TGTGCCAGCGGCTTATATGCTAGCGGGAAGGAGGAGACCCAGTATTTC. Translated, it gives CASGLYASGKEETQYF.

As regards this clonotype: A much larger clone is a single base away; this may be a read error. CDR3 bases: TGTGCCAGCAGTACCTTACTGGGGAACTATGGCTACACCTTC. Its protein is CASSTLLGNYGYTF. The chain is built from TRBV6-5 and TRBJ1-2; no clear D. The CDR3 is 14 residues long. CDR1 is MNHEY, CDR2 SVGAGI, per germline. V lost 5 bases and J 2 bases, leaving 12 bases between the germline ends.

In the case of this clonotype: One end of the junction does not line up with germline, which may come from a read error. V usage is TRBV5-6 and J usage is TRBJ2-5, with D perhaps matching TRBD1 (5 bases). The CDR3 consists of 17 residues. Germline assignment: CDR1 SGHDT and CDR2 YYEEEE. The CDR3 loop is CASNLAGYGASQETQYF. The CDR3 bases are TGTGCCAGCAACTTGGCAGGGTATGGGGCAAGCCAAGAGACCCAGTACTTC.

Ten or more counts support this clonotype. The J gene is TRBJ2-7, the V gene TRBV6-1; D possibly corresponds to TRBD2 (6 bases). Trimming removed 1 base at V and 0 bases at J, with 16 bases between. The CDR3 extends over 17 amino acids. Looked up from germline, CDR1 is MNHNS and CDR2 is SASEGT. CDR3 in DNA: TGTGCCAGCAGTGAAGATAGCGGAGCATCCTACTCCTACGAGCAGTACTTC. Its protein is CASSEDSGASYSYEQYF.

Turning to this clonotype: This may be a read error, as it is one base from a much larger clone. The CDR3 does not end in the conserved phenylalanine or tryptophan, so this is likely a read error. The V and J genes are TRBV5-4 and TRBJ2-3, with 9 positions matching TRBD2. Germline loops: CDR1 SGHNT, CDR2 YYREEE (reference sequence). The ends lost 5 bases at V and 2 bases at J; junction bases unmatched: 6. This CDR3 has 15 amino acids. CDR3 nucleotides: TGTGCCAGCAGTTCGACTAGCGGATCCACAGATACGCAGTATCTT. Its translation is CASSSTSGSTDTQYL.

Remarks on this clonotype: The junction departs from the called germline gene at one end, perhaps through a read error. V and J are TRBV28 and TRBJ1-1; D call uncertain. The length of the CDR3 is 15 residues. Per the germline V gene, CDR1 is MDHEN and CDR2 is SYDVKM. CDR3 in amino acids: CATETAADMNTEALF. The CDR3 DNA sequence: TGTGCCACCGAGACCGCGGCGGATATGAACACTGAAGCTTTGTTT.

As for this clonotype: The CDR3 carries no conserved terminal phenylalanine or tryptophan, so it likely arises from a read error. V gene TRBV28 combines with J gene TRBJ2-1; 12 positions agree with TRBD2. The germline gives CDR1 MDHEN, CDR2 SYDVKM. Trimming removed 5 bases from V and 9 bases from J; junction bases left unmatched: 8. The CDR3 extends over 15 amino acids. The CDR3 protein is CASSELAGGGGEQFL. CDR3 bases: TGTGCCAGCAGTGAGCTAGCGGGAGGGGGCGGTGAGCAGTTCCTC.

The V and J genes are TRBV20-1 and TRBJ2-4, with 9 bases matching TRBD2. Germline trimming cut 1 base from V and 0 bases from J; bases unmatched to any gene: 4. The CDR3 has 16 residues. Germline V gives CDR1 DFQATT, CDR2 SNEGSKA (reference sequence). The chain's CDR3 is CSARGLAVIAKNIQYF. The CDR3 coding sequence is TGCAGTGCTAGAGGACTAGCGGTAATAGCCAAAAACATTCAGTACTTC.

This clonotype showed up just once. One end of the junction varies from germline; a read error may be responsible. The chain has TRBV11-2 and TRBJ2-1, with D maybe TRBD2 (6 bases). The germline gives CDR1 SGHAT, CDR2 FQNNGV. The CDR3 is 16 residues long. For the CDR3, the DNA is TGTGCCAGTAGCTTAGGACCCGGGAGTGGTCCCAATGGGCAGTTCTTC. It yields the protein CASSLGPGSGPNGQFF.

As concerns this clonotype: Germline is not matched at one junction end, which may reflect a read error. V gene TRBV18 combines with J gene TRBJ2-7; TRBD1 might be the D (5 bases). Germline V lookup: CDR1 KGHSH, CDR2 LQKENI. The CDR3 covers 13 residues. CDR3 sequence: CASSPDSGYGQYF. CDR3 coding DNA: TGTGCCAGCTCACCGGATTCAGGGTACGGGCAGTACTTC.

This clonotype has just a few counts. The chain carries TRBV5-1 and TRBJ1-2; 8 bases agree with TRBD1. The J segment lost 8 bases and the V segment lost 4 bases, leaving 13 bases of the junction unmatched. CDR3 length: 15 residues. Looked up from germline, CDR1 is SGHRS and CDR2 is YFSETQ. CDR3 region: CASSPERGDRWGYTF. For the CDR3, the DNA is TGCGCCAGCAGCCCGGAGAGAGGGGACAGGTGGGGCTACACCTTC. Filled out from reference TRBV5-1 and TRBJ1-2, the complete variable domain reads KAGVTQTPRYLIKTRGQQVTLSCSPISGHRSVSWYQQTPGQGLQFLFEYFSETQRNKGNFPGRFSGRQFSNSRSEMNVSTLELGDSALYLCASSPERGDRWGYTFGSGTRLTVV.

This clonotype was counted only a few times. The chain is built from TRBV13 and TRBJ2-6, with unresolved D. CDR3 length: 15 residues. Germline V gene sequence: CDR1 PRHDT, CDR2 FYEKMQ (reference sequence). V shed 9 bases and J shed 0 bases, with 12 bases lying between them. CDR3 sequence (DNA): TGTGCCAGTGCGGCGAGGAGCTCTGGGGCCAACGTCCTGACTTTC. Its translation is CASAARSSGANVLTF.

The table lists this clonotype with a count of one. Compared with germline, one end of the junction differs, possibly owing to a read error. V and J are TRBV5-1 and TRBJ2-3, with TRBD2 matching over 7 bases. Germline CDR1 and CDR2: SGHRS and YFSETQ. The CDR3 is made up of 14 amino acids. The CDR3 here is CASSSSGEEDTQYF. The CDR3 nucleotides are TGCGCCAGCAGCTCGAGCGGGGAGGAGGATACGCAATATTTT.